This TCR beta chain was observed in a study of cytotoxic CD8 clonotypes in ibrutinib-treated CLL. About the research overall: Mean per-sample yields comprised roughly 260,000 productive templates and 94,082 productive rearrangements.

CDR3 length: 14 residues. Germline CDR1 is SQVTM and CDR2 is ANQGSEA. Trimming stripped 6 bases from V and 2 bases from J, with 17 bases between. This table comes from immunoSEQ multiplex PCR, and its TCRdb copy is limited to in-frame clones, with some not included. The sample lists over 9,000 clones, 70% to 80% occurring once. Sequencing used PBMCs, obtained at disease progression, from a patient treated with ibrutinib. The clonotype was recovered from a human donor with chronic lymphocytic leukemia. This chain joins TRBV29-1 and TRBJ2-7, with D possibly matching TRBD1 (6 bases). This CDR3 is CSVLPPTGTYEQYF. The CDR3 DNA sequence: TGCAGCGTCCTACCTCCGACAGGTACCTACGAGCAGTACTTC.